Listed below are T cell receptor beta chains from one sample, sequenced in a study of shared clonotypes between healthy human individuals. TCRdb's table, derived via immunoSEQ multiplex PCR, lists solely in-frame clones and lacks some. Of about 1.5 million clones listed, around 98% are singletons. Sample: naive CD4+ T cells sorted from blood. These receptors came from a man aged 25 to 40 in good health. The CDR3 runs from the conserved cysteine through the conserved F or W. Fields, in order: J gene, D gene, clone size, V gene, CDR3 protein, CDR3 DNA. D genes are given only for firm matches. The size of a clone is reported for some rows only, either as once, few or many, or as a class for expanded clones.

>TRBJ2-5|.|.|TRBV2
CASSRHSEDETQYF
TGTGCCAGCAGTAGACACTCAGAGGATGAGACCCAGTACTTC
>TRBJ1-2|.|.|TRBV15
CATSRLTWNYTF
TGTGCCACCAGCAGACTAACCTGGAACTACACCTTC
>TRBJ2-5|.|.|TRBV28
CASTRMGETQYF
TGTGCCAGCACCCGGATGGGAGAGACCCAGTACTTC
>TRBJ2-4|.|.|TRBV7-9
CASSLVSKNIQYF
TGTGCCAGCAGCTTAGTATCCAAAAACATTCAGTACTTC
>TRBJ2-1|TRBD2|.|TRBV7-3
CASSLGASGRYNEQFF
TGTGCCAGCAGCTTAGGGGCTAGCGGGAGGTACAATGAGCAGTTCTTC
>TRBJ1-1|.|.|TRBV18
CASSPPTGNTEAFF
TGTGCCAGCTCACCACCTACTGGGAACACTGAAGCTTTCTTT
>TRBJ2-1|.|.|TRBV19
CASRGSASYNEQFF
TGTGCCAGCCGGGGGAGCGCATCCTACAATGAGCAGTTCTTC
>TRBJ2-1|TRBD2|.|TRBV5-1
CASSGTSGRIEQFF
TGCGCCAGCAGCGGGACTAGCGGGAGAATTGAGCAGTTCTTC
>TRBJ2-6|.|.|TRBV5-4
CASSSAGHAGANVLTF
TGTGCCAGCAGCTCAGCCGGACATGCTGGGGCCAACGTCCTGACTTTC
>TRBJ2-2|TRBD2|.|TRBV6-5
CASRTLAGAGELFF
TGTGCCAGCAGAACACTAGCGGGAGCCGGGGAGCTGTTTTTT
>TRBJ2-3|.|.|TRBV18
CASSPIVDIFAQYF
TGTGCCAGCTCACCAATCGTAGACATTTTTGCCCAGTATTTT
>TRBJ1-1|.|.|TRBV28
CALEGRAGMNTEAFF
TGTGCGCTGGAGGGCAGGGCTGGAATGAACACTGAAGCTTTCTTT
>TRBJ1-1|.|.|TRBV7-9
CASAVQGNAEAFF
TGTGCCAGCGCCGTTCAAGGAAACGCCGAAGCTTTCTTT
>TRBJ2-3|.|.|TRBV11-2
CASSSGRWVTDTQYF
TGTGCCAGCAGCTCCGGGCGATGGGTCACAGATACGCAGTATTTT
>TRBJ1-1|.|.|TRBV30
CAWSSGAWTEAFF
TGTGCCTGGAGTTCGGGGGCCTGGACTGAAGCTTTCTTT
>TRBJ2-1|TRBD2|.|TRBV18
CASSPLFTSGSIGNEQFF
TGTGCCAGCTCACCACTCTTCACTAGCGGGAGTATCGGGAATGAGCAGTTCTTC
>TRBJ1-1|.|.|TRBV30
CAWSVIGWTMSNTEAFF
TGTGCCTGGAGTGTAATCGGGTGGACCATGTCGAACACTGAAGCTTTCTTT
>TRBJ2-1|.|once|TRBV25-1
CASSPGGSHNEQFF
TGTGCCAGCAGTCCAGGCGGCTCCCACAATGAGCAGTTCTTC
>TRBJ2-5|.|.|TRBV18
CASSPTAQETQYF
TGTGCCAGCTCACCGACAGCCCAAGAGACCCAGTACTTC
>TRBJ1-1|.|.|TRBV7-9
CASSLRLADTEAFF
TGTGCCAGCAGCTTACGATTGGCAGACACTGAAGCTTTCTTT
>TRBJ2-5|.|.|TRBV20-1
CSAAVGETQYF
TGCAGTGCTGCTGTAGGGGAGACCCAGTACTTC
>TRBJ2-1|.|.|TRBV7-9
CASSLEIMKNEQFF
TGTGCCAGCAGCTTAGAAATCATGAAAAATGAGCAGTTCTTC
>TRBJ2-1|.|.|TRBV10-2
CASRAGAGSYNEQFF
TGCGCCAGCAGGGCTGGAGCGGGCTCCTACAATGAGCAGTTCTTC
>TRBJ2-7|.|.|TRBV10-1
CASSDQGTYEQYF
TGCGCCAGCAGTGACCAGGGAACCTACGAGCAGTACTTC
>TRBJ2-7|.|once|TRBV20-1
CSAEGWEQYF
TGCAGTGCTGAGGGGTGGGAGCAGTACTTC
>TRBJ2-1|TRBD1|.|TRBV5-4
CASSPDRESYNEQFF
TGTGCCAGCAGCCCGGACAGGGAATCCTACAATGAGCAGTTCTTC
>TRBJ1-2|TRBD1|.|TRBV4-3
CASSQGGWGQPITYGYTF
TGCGCCAGCAGCCAAGGGGGGTGGGGACAGCCCATAACCTATGGCTACACCTTC
>TRBJ1-2|.|.|TRBV18
CASSLQTRSANYGYTF
TGTGCCAGCTCACTTCAGACACGCTCCGCGAACTATGGCTACACCTTC